The 27 T cell receptor beta chains below come from one sample, sequenced in a study of shared clonotypes between healthy human individuals. The method was immunoSEQ multiplex PCR; TCRdb's version includes in-frame clones alone and lacks a portion of them. Among roughly 2.2 million clones listed, approximately 90% were seen once. Material: naive CD4+ T cells from PBMCs. The subset is: CD45RA+ positively selected. The receptors originated from a man in his late teens or twenties in good health. Some clones in this sample may be carry-over from other donors' samples.

This clone was seen more than once but under ten times. This chain links TRBV4-1 with TRBJ2-7; 9 bases map to TRBD1. The CDR3 has 16 residues. V lost 2 bases to trimming and J lost 3 bases; unmatched junction nucleotides: 8. Germline CDR1 reads MGHRA; CDR2 reads YSYEKL. The CDR3 sequence is CASSQPWGQGRYEQYF. The DNA of the CDR3 is TGCGCCAGCAGCCAACCATGGGGACAGGGACGCTACGAGCAGTACTTC.

The CDR3, as DNA: TGTGCCAGCAGCCCCCGGGGACGAAGGAATGAGCAGTTCTTC. Protein product: CASSPRGRRNEQFF. V usage is TRBV5-6 and J usage is TRBJ2-1, with D perhaps assigned TRBD1 or TRBD2 (5 bases each). The CDR3 consists of 14 residues. The germline CDR1 and CDR2 sequences are SGHDT and YYEEEE. V was cut by 4 bases and J by 7 bases, with 15 bases left in between.

This clone was picked up a small number of times. The chain links TRBV5-1 to TRBJ2-5; D possibly uses TRBD1 or TRBD2 (5 bases each). V was trimmed by 4 bases and J by 7 bases, leaving 11 bases between them. There are 12 residues in the CDR3. Germline assignment: CDR1 SGHRS and CDR2 YFSETQ. The CDR3 DNA reads TGCGCCAGCAGCATTGAGGGGCCGACCCAGTACTTC. This translates into CASSIEGPTQYF.

On this clone itself: Distinct nucleotide sequences in the sample also encode this CDR3. V usage is TRBV9 and J usage is TRBJ2-1; maybe TRBD2 (5 bases). This CDR3 spans 11 amino acids. V lost 2 bases and J 8 bases, leaving 5 bases between the germline ends. The germline gives CDR1 SGDLS, CDR2 YYNGEE. As DNA, the CDR3 is TGTGCCAGCAGCGTGGGAGATGAGCAGTTCTTC. Its protein is CASSVGDEQFF.

V is TRBV7-8 and J is TRBJ2-7, with 13 positions matching TRBD2. CDR1 and CDR2 from the germline V gene are SGHVS and FQNEAQ. The CDR3 spans 18 residues. Germline trimming cut 7 bases from V and 5 bases from J; bases unmatched to any gene: 17. CDR3 DNA: TGTGCCAGCATCCTCGGGACTAGCGGGAACATTCTACAGCACGAGCAGTACTTC. It is translated as CASILGTSGNILQHEQYF.

The gene calls are TRBV7-2 and TRBJ2-5; 7 bases are shared with TRBD2. The CDR3 loop spans 16 amino acids. The V segment lost 5 bases and the J segment 0 bases; nucleotides outside the gene matches: 9. Germline assignment: CDR1 SGHTA and CDR2 FQGNSA. The CDR3: CASSGDSGRYQETQYF. The CDR3 region has the DNA TGTGCCAGCAGCGGGGATAGCGGGCGGTACCAAGAGACCCAGTACTTC. The variable domain in full, completed from reference TRBV7-2 and TRBJ2-5, reads GAGVSQSPSNKVTEKGKDVELRCDPISGHTALYWYRQSLGQGLEFLIYFQGNSAPDKSGLPSDRFSAERTGGSVSTLTIQRTQQEDSAVYLCASSGDSGRYQETQYFGPGTRLLVL.

In regard to this clone: This sample includes further DNA sequences coding for the same CDR3. The CDR3 protein is CASSISNYGYTF. CDR3 bases: TGTGCCAGTAGTATTAGTAACTATGGCTACACCTTC. The V gene is TRBV19, the J gene TRBJ1-2; no firm D call. Trimming left V 3 bases short and J 1 base short, with 3 bases between. CDR1 and CDR2 (germline): LNHDA, SQIVND (reference sequence). The CDR3 is made up of 12 amino acids.

This sequence joins TRBV21-1 and TRBJ2-1; no DNA check was done on the table's D call, TRBD1. TRBV21-1 is a known pseudogene. The CDR3 extends over 17 amino acids. CDR3 sequence: CASLLKTGRSQGNEQFF. The DNA for the CDR3 is TGTGCCAGCCTTTTAAAGACCGGGCGGTCCCAGGGGAATGAGCAGTTCTTC.

Of note for this clone: The sample contains more than one DNA sequence encoding this CDR3. The rearrangement joins TRBV5-1 to TRBJ2-5; no reliable D call. The CDR3 covers 14 residues. Trimming took off 1 base at V and 0 bases at J, with 7 bases between the two ends. CDR1 is SGHRS and CDR2 is YFSETQ in the germline V gene. CDR3 loop: CASSLRQYQETQYF. The CDR3 nucleotides are TGCGCCAGCAGCTTGCGGCAGTACCAAGAGACCCAGTACTTC.

This rearrangement joins TRBV18 to TRBJ1-1; D might be TRBD1 (6 bases). CDR1 and CDR2 (germline): KGHSH, LQKENI. The V end was cut by 3 bases, the J end by 8 bases, with 16 bases between. CDR3 length: 14 residues. The CDR3 DNA is TGTGCCAGCTCACCGGGGACACCTCGGGTGGAAGCTTTCTTT. Encoded protein: CASSPGTPRVEAFF.

The chain carries TRBV7-3 and TRBJ2-1; D ambiguous. Germline V gene sequence: CDR1 SGHTA, CDR2 FQGTGA. CDR3 length equals 12 residues. Trimming removed 1 base from V and 8 bases from J, with 6 bases in between. The CDR3 protein is CASSLSRDEQFF. The CDR3 DNA reads as TGTGCCAGCAGCTTAAGTAGGGATGAGCAGTTCTTC.

This rearrangement joins TRBV11-2 to TRBJ2-1, with no clear D. The germline V gene encodes CDR1 SGHAT and CDR2 FQNNGV. Trimming took 5 bases from V and 2 from J, leaving 7 bases between them. This CDR3 spans 13 amino acids. Here the CDR3 DNA reads TGTGCCAGCAGCCGGATAACCTACAATGAGCAGTTCTTC. Translating it yields CASSRITYNEQFF.

The chain links TRBV28 to TRBJ2-7; tentatively, D is TRBD1 (5 bases). The ends were cut back, 6 bases at V and 0 bases at J, with 9 bases in the middle. The CDR3 length is 13 residues. Germline V lookup: CDR1 MDHEN, CDR2 SYDVKM. CDR3 bases: TGTGCCAGCAGGGAGACAGCCTCCTACGAGCAGTACTTC. Its protein is CASRETASYEQYF. The entire variable domain, with the rest obtained from reference TRBV28 and TRBJ2-7, is as follows: DVKVTQSSRYLVKRTGEKVFLECVQDMDHENMFWYRQDPGLGLRLIYFSYDVKMKEKGDIPEGYSVSREKKERFSLILESASTNQTSMYLCASRETASYEQYFGPGTRLTVT.

As concerns this clone: The same CDR3 also results from other DNA sequences found in this sample. J is TRBJ2-6 and V is TRBV19; no reliable D call. Germline V gene lookup returns CDR1 LNHDA and CDR2 SQIVND (reference sequence). The V and J ends lost 1 base and 0 bases respectively, with 7 bases between them. CDR3 length: 16 residues. The CDR3 sequence is CASSIGRSSGANVLTF. The CDR3 region has the DNA TGTGCCAGTAGTATAGGACGGTCCTCTGGGGCCAACGTCCTGACTTTC.

The CDR3 protein is CSVEEPTADTDTQYF. The CDR3, as DNA: TGCAGCGTTGAAGAACCGACAGCCGACACAGATACGCAGTATTTT. This chain uses TRBV29-1 with TRBJ2-3; tentatively, D is TRBD1 (5 bases). V shed 0 bases and J shed 2 bases, with 12 bases lying between them. Germline V lookup: CDR1 SQVTM, CDR2 ANQGSEA. The CDR3 totals 15 residues.

The gene calls are TRBV6-4 and TRBJ1-2; D remains unclear. The ends were cut back, 0 bases at V and 7 bases at J, with 12 bases in the middle. Germline CDR1 and CDR2: MRHNA and SNTAGT. CDR3 size: 14 residues. The DNA for the CDR3 is TGTGCCAGCAGTGACTCGAGCAAAGCGGGTGGCTACACCTTC. The encoded protein is CASSDSSKAGGYTF.

This clone was recorded only once. J is TRBJ2-4 and V is TRBV2; D unclear. Trimming cost V 3 bases and J 0 bases, with 15 bases left between them. The length of the CDR3 is 17 residues. CDR1 and CDR2 from the germline V gene are SNHLY and FYNNEI. The CDR3 loop reads CASSDWYGPLAKNIQYF. The CDR3 DNA reads as TGTGCCAGCAGTGATTGGTATGGGCCACTAGCCAAAAACATTCAGTACTTC. Based on the CDR3 plus reference TRBV2 and TRBJ2-4, the full variable domain is EPEVTQTPSHQVTQMGQEVILRCVPISNHLYFYWYRQILGQKVEFLVSFYNNEISEKSEIFDDQFSVERPDGSNFTLKIRSTKLEDSAMYFCASSDWYGPLAKNIQYFGAGTRLSVL.

J is TRBJ2-2 and V is TRBV28; possible D gene TRBD2, 6 bases. Germline-derived CDR1 and CDR2 are MDHEN and SYDVKM. The length of the CDR3 is 16 residues. Between the trimmed V and J ends, which lost 7 bases and 0 bases, there was a span of 15 bases. CDR3 sequence: CASTEGRGTNTGELFF. The CDR3 region has the DNA TGTGCCAGCACGGAGGGAAGGGGAACGAACACCGGGGAGCTGTTTTTT.

Comments on this clone: In the same sample, other DNA sequences code for this CDR3. The chain is built from TRBV2 and TRBJ1-1; possible D gene TRBD1, 6 bases. This CDR3 is built from 12 residues. The germline V and J ends were trimmed by 4 bases and 5 bases, with 8 bases remaining between them. CDR1 and CDR2 from the germline V gene are SNHLY and FYNNEI. The CDR3 DNA follows: TGTGCCAGCAGTGGACAGGCGACTGAAGCTTTCTTT. Encoded protein: CASSGQATEAFF.

Of note for this clone: At the DNA level, this CDR3 is encoded by other sequences in the same sample as well. The chain is built from TRBV18 and TRBJ1-1, with unresolved D. The CDR3 has 13 amino acids. Germline V gene data show CDR1 as KGHSH and CDR2 as LQKENI. V was clipped by 3 bases and J by 2 bases, with 7 bases between them. The CDR3 protein is CASSPATNTEAFF. In nucleotides, the CDR3 is TGTGCCAGCTCACCGGCCACTAACACTGAAGCTTTCTTT.

A remark on this clone: Other nucleotide sequences from this sample produce the same CDR3. The gene calls are TRBV30 and TRBJ1-5, with D possibly matching TRBD1 (6 bases). Germline values: CDR1 GTSNPN, CDR2 SVGIG (reference sequence). The V gene lost 0 bases and the J gene lost 4 bases, with 10 bases spanning the gap. This CDR3 is 14 amino acids long. CDR3 sequence (DNA): TGTGCCTGGAGTGTACGGCAGGGGAATCAGCCCCAGCATTTT. Translation: CAWSVRQGNQPQHF.

This clone was observed a single time. The chain recombines TRBV6-1 with TRBJ1-5; D gene unclear. From germline, CDR1 is MNHNS and CDR2 SASEGT. The CDR3 spans 14 residues. V dropped 4 bases and J dropped 0 bases, with 7 bases sitting between them. CDR3 in amino acids: CASSVRYSNQPQHF. DNA of the CDR3: TGTGCCAGCAGTGTCCGCTATAGCAATCAGCCCCAGCATTTT.

Turning to this clone: Distinct nucleotide sequences in the sample also encode this CDR3. V usage is TRBV19 and J usage is TRBJ1-1; D ambiguous. The V gene's germline CDR1 is LNHDA and CDR2 SQIVND (reference sequence). The CDR3 runs to 13 residues. V gave up 2 bases and J gave up 3 bases, with 7 bases separating them. The CDR3 protein is CASSISRYTEAFF. The CDR3 nucleotides are TGTGCCAGTAGTATATCTAGGTACACTGAAGCTTTCTTT.

The CDR3 is CASSQGLAGYTDTQYF. The CDR3 DNA reads TGTGCCAGCAGCCAAGGGCTAGCGGGTTACACAGATACGCAGTATTTT. The chain recombines TRBV14 with TRBJ2-3, with TRBD2 identical over 8 bases. Trimming at V came to 1 base and at J to 2 bases, leaving 5 bases not matched to a gene. In germline, CDR1 is SGHDN, CDR2 FVKESK. The CDR3 runs 16 residues.

The chain joins TRBV6-4 to TRBJ2-1, with TRBD2 matching 8 bases. The CDR3 contains 15 residues. CDR1 and CDR2 from the germline V gene are MRHNA and SNTAGT. V shed 0 bases, J shed 8 bases, and the junction held 6 bases outside the gene matches. The DNA of the CDR3 is TGTGCCAGCAGTGACTCGAGACTCGGGGGGGATGAGCAGTTCTTC. Residues: CASSDSRLGGDEQFF.

The chain employs TRBV7-2 and TRBJ1-2; D gene ambiguous. The CDR3 has 13 amino acids. The germline CDR1 and CDR2 sequences are SGHTA and FQGNSA. Between the trimmed V and J ends, which lost 5 bases and 4 bases, there was a span of 11 bases. The CDR3 spells CASSKTPFYGYTF. The CDR3 bases are TGTGCCAGCAGCAAAACCCCCTTCTATGGCTACACCTTC.

The chain is built from TRBV11-3 and TRBJ2-1, with D maybe TRBD2 (6 bases). CDR3 size: 13 residues. V lost 1 base and J 7 bases, leaving 8 bases between the germline ends. The germline V gene has CDR1 SGHNT and CDR2 YENEEA. The CDR3 DNA is TGTGCCAGCAGCTTAGTAGCGGTGAATGAGCAGTTCTTC. Residues: CASSLVAVNEQFF.